Listed below are T cell receptor beta chains from one sample, sequenced in a study of identical twins' blood T cells. TCRdb used MiXCR to reprocess the 5' RACE reads, holding one entry per CDR3 protein. The top ten hold about 6% of the sample, which has around 380,000 distinct CDR3 sequences, more than 25% seen once. The sample consisted of PBMCs. The source of these receptors is a woman aged 18-49 years in good health. Both conserved end residues are part of each CDR3. D genes are given only for firm matches. Some rows have no size entry. The others give once, few or many, or a class for an expanded clone.

abundance	d_gene	v_gene	j_gene	CDR3nt	CDR3aa
-	-	TRBV19	TRBJ2-1	TGTGCCAGTAGTCGCAAAACGGGAAGCAGCTCCTACAATGAGCAGTTCTTC	CASSRKTGSSSYNEQFF
-	-	TRBV29-1	TRBJ1-4	TGCAGCGTTGAAGGAGGGGACACGACTAATGAAAAACTGTTTTTT	CSVEGGDTTNEKLFF
few	TRBD1	TRBV5-1	TRBJ1-4	TGCGCCAGCAGCGGAATGACAGGGGTCACAACTAATGAAAAACTGTTTTTT	CASSGMTGVTTNEKLFF
-	-	TRBV28	TRBJ1-1	TGTGCCAGCAGACTCATGGCGGCTGAAGCTTTCTTT	CASRLMAAEAFF
few	-	TRBV20-1	TRBJ1-1	TGCAGTGCCCCTTCGAGACAGGTGAACACTGAAGCTTTCTTT	CSAPSRQVNTEAFF
-	-	TRBV20-1	TRBJ1-5	TGCAGTGCTAGAGTGCGAGGGTCTAGTACCAACAATCAGCCCCAGCATTTT	CSARVRGSSTNNQPQHF
-	-	TRBV7-9	TRBJ2-1	TGTGCCGGCAGCTTAATAGGACTGTTCGGCAATGAGCAGTTCTTC	CAGSLIGLFGNEQFF
few	-	TRBV7-9	TRBJ1-1	TGTGCCAGCAGCTTACTACGACTGCTGAAAGCTCCTGAGGCTTTCTTT	CASSLLRLLKAPEAFF
-	-	TRBV29-1	TRBJ1-1	TGCAGCGCCGAGGTGGCGCGGGCTGAAGCTTTCTTT	CSAEVARAEAFF
-	-	TRBV5-1	TRBJ2-2	TGCGCCAGCAGCCCGACAGTGAACACCGGGGAGCTGTTTTTT	CASSPTVNTGELFF
few	-	TRBV5-6	TRBJ1-1	TGTGCCAGCAGCCGGACAGAAAAGAACACTGAAGCTTTCTTT	CASSRTEKNTEAFF
few	-	TRBV20-1	TRBJ2-3	TGCAGTGCTCAGGGGGGCGGGAGAAGCACAGATACGCAGTATTTT	CSAQGGGRSTDTQYF
few	TRBD2	TRBV10-3	TRBJ2-2	TGTGCCATCAGGAGCGGGAGAACCACCGGGGAGCTGTTTTTT	CAIRSGRTTGELFF
-	TRBD2	TRBV6-5	TRBJ2-3	TGTGCCAGCGGTAGCGGGGGGGGCACAGATACGCAGTATTTT	CASGSGGGTDTQYF
few	-	TRBV6-5	TRBJ2-7	TGTGCCAGCATACCGAACCGGGCCCCCTACGAGCAGTACTTC	CASIPNRAPYEQYF
-	-	TRBV5-6	TRBJ1-5	TGTGCCAGCAGCTCCGGGGACGGAGTTTATCAGCCCCAGCATTTT	CASSSGDGVYQPQHF
few	-	TRBV6-2/TRBV6-3	TRBJ2-1	TGTGCCAGCAGTTACATAGGACTACGATACAATGAGCAGTTCTTC	CASSYIGLRYNEQFF
-	-	TRBV6-5	TRBJ1-2	TGTGCCAGCAATTACTTCGGCGGGTACGGCTACACCTTC	CASNYFGGYGYTF
-	-	TRBV21-1	TRBJ1-2	TGTGCCAGCAGCAAAACGCCCACGGCGGCGGCGGGGGTGTATTATGGCTACACCTTC	CASSKTPTAAAGVYYGYTF
many	-	TRBV25-1	TRBJ1-1	TGTGCCAGCAGTGATTCCCCCAGTGACACTGAAGCTTTCTTT	CASSDSPSDTEAFF
-	TRBD1	TRBV12-3/TRBV12-4	TRBJ1-2	TGTGCCAGCAGTTTAGATCAGGGGGGTTATGGCTACACCTTC	CASSLDQGGYGYTF
few	-	TRBV6-5	TRBJ2-7	TGTGCCAGCACGACAGGCTACGAGCAGTACTTC	CASTTGYEQYF
-	-	TRBV20-1	TRBJ1-1	TGCAGTGCTAGGCAAACGGCGGACACTAAAGCTTTCTTT	CSARQTADTKAFF
-	TRBD1	TRBV5-5	TRBJ1-2	TGTGCCAGCAGCTGGGGGACAGGGAGGAACTATGGCTACACCTTC	CASSWGTGRNYGYTF
-	-	TRBV7-2	TRBJ1-5	TGTGCCGGCAGCTTAGACGGGGGGGGCAATCAGCCCCAGCATTTT	CAGSLDGGGNQPQHF
many	-	TRBV29-1	TRBJ2-1	TGCAGCGTTAAAGGGAGGGGGCCCTACAATGAGCAGTTCTTC	CSVKGRGPYNEQFF
many	TRBD1	TRBV4-3	TRBJ1-2	TGCGCCAGCAGCCAGGGTGGACAGGGGCAGACCTATGGCTACACCTTC	CASSQGGQGQTYGYTF
few	TRBD1	TRBV12-3/TRBV12-4	TRBJ2-7	TGTGCCAGCGTCGACAGGGGTGGCGAGCAGTACTTC	CASVDRGGEQYF
once	-	TRBV13	TRBJ2-3	TGTGCCAGCAGCAATCCGCTAGCGAGAGGCACCGGGGTGGCAGATACGCAGTATTTT	CASSNPLARGTGVADTQYF
-	TRBD1	TRBV29-1	TRBJ1-2	TGCAGCGCTGGGACAGGACTTTATGTCGGCTACACCTTC	CSAGTGLYVGYTF
-	TRBD2	TRBV20-1	TRBJ2-7	TGCGGTGCTAGAGGAGGGACTAGTGGTTTCTCCTACGAGCAGTACTTC	CGARGGTSGFSYEQYF
-	-	TRBV5-1	TRBJ2-1	TGCGCCAGCAGCTTGGTGTTTCTTGTCGAGGAGCAGTTCTTC	CASSLVFLVEEQFF
few	-	TRBV5-6	TRBJ2-3	TGTGCCAGCAGCCAAAAACCCCCCCGCGATACGCAGTATTTT	CASSQKPPRDTQYF
-	-	TRBV27	TRBJ1-5	TGTGCCAGCCAGAGTAAAGGGGGGCCCAATCAGCCCCAGCATTTT	CASQSKGGPNQPQHF
-	-	TRBV5-1	TRBJ2-3	TGCGCCAGCAGCCACGTCAGGGTAAACACAGATACGCAGTATTTT	CASSHVRVNTDTQYF
many	TRBD1	TRBV25-1	TRBJ1-4	TGTGCCAGCAGAGACCGGGACAGAAATGAAAAACTGTTTTTT	CASRDRDRNEKLFF
-	-	TRBV5-1	TRBJ2-7	TGCGCCAGCAGCTTGGTGGGAGACAGTTCCTACGAGCAGTACTTC	CASSLVGDSSYEQYF
-	-	TRBV5-1	TRBJ1-1	TGCGCCAGCAGCTTGGCGTCCTTCGCTGAAGCTTTCTTT	CASSLASFAEAFF
many	TRBD1	TRBV5-1	TRBJ1-1	TGCGCCAGCAGGTCGGACAGGGGAAGTGAAGCTTTCTTT	CASRSDRGSEAFF
-	TRBD1	TRBV6-2/TRBV6-3	TRBJ2-1	TGTGCCAGCACCAGGTGGGGACAGGGCTACAATGAGCAGTTCTTC	CASTRWGQGYNEQFF
-	-	TRBV20-1	TRBJ1-3	TGCAGTGCCGATCCGGGATTCTCTGGAAACACCATATATTTT	CSADPGFSGNTIYF
-	-	TRBV7-9	TRBJ1-1	TGTGCCAGCAGCTTACTAACCGGGACAATGGACACTGAAGCTTTCTTT	CASSLLTGTMDTEAFF
-	-	TRBV12-3/TRBV12-4	TRBJ2-7	TGTGCCAGCACCTCATTGACAGGTGGCGAGCAGTACTTC	CASTSLTGGEQYF
few	-	TRBV5-1	TRBJ1-2	TGCGCCAGCAGCTCCGGACAGACCACCCAGTATGATGGCTACACCTTC	CASSSGQTTQYDGYTF
few	TRBD1	TRBV28	TRBJ1-2	TGTGCCGGCACTTTTCAGGGGGCCCGAAACTATGGCTACACCTTC	CAGTFQGARNYGYTF
-	-	TRBV3-1	TRBJ1-3	TGTGCCAGCAGTTACTGGGGGGTAGCTGGAAACACCATATATTTT	CASSYWGVAGNTIYF
-	-	TRBV5-1	TRBJ1-4	TGCGCCAGCAGCTTCGGGAGGGGAGAAAAACTGTTTTTT	CASSFGRGEKLFF
many	TRBD1	TRBV20-1	TRBJ1-1	TGCAGTGCTACCGGACAGGTGGAAGCTTTCTTT	CSATGQVEAFF
-	-	TRBV9	TRBJ1-2	TGTGCCAGCAGCGTAGATGGGGGCGTTGGGTATGGCTACACCTTC	CASSVDGGVGYGYTF
-	-	TRBV10-3	TRBJ1-1	TGTGCCATCGGTGAGTCAGATAGTGAAGCTTTCTTT	CAIGESDSEAFF
many	-	TRBV29-1	TRBJ2-1	TGCAGCTCCCTAGGTACAGTCCAGTTCTTC	CSSLGTVQFF
-	TRBD2	TRBV20-1	TRBJ2-1	TGCAGTGCTAGAGATTCGACTAGCGGGCACTCCTACAATGAGCAGTTCTTC	CSARDSTSGHSYNEQFF
few	-	TRBV20-1	TRBJ1-5	TGCAGTGCTACCTACGGACAGCTACATCAGCCCCAGCATTTT	CSATYGQLHQPQHF
many	-	TRBV3-1	TRBJ1-5	TGTGCCAGCAGCCTAACCGGGGGGAAGAGCAATCAGCCCCAGCATTTT	CASSLTGGKSNQPQHF
many	-	TRBV20-1	TRBJ1-2	TGCAGTGCTAGAGAAGGGGGTGGAAAACATGGCTACACCTTC	CSAREGGGKHGYTF
few	-	TRBV5-5	TRBJ1-1	TGTGCCAGCAGCTTGGATTGGGGATTCACTGAAGCTTTCTTT	CASSLDWGFTEAFF
many	TRBD1	TRBV29-1	TRBJ2-3	TGCAGCGTGCCGACAGGGGATACGCAGTATTTT	CSVPTGDTQYF